This entry features one TCR beta chain sequence. Its antigen is undetermined. Assay: immunoSEQ multiplex PCR; the TCRdb copy retains only in-frame clones and omits some. The repertoire holds about 200,000 clones, with roughly 82% as singletons. The sample belongs to a study of cytomegalovirus exposure and HLA in healthy donors. Whole-study context: The same platform was used for the roughly 120 validation repertoires and the 600 to 850 first-cohort repertoires, a later analysis reported.

Broader study findings: Investigators reported around 150 TCR beta chains as tied to cytomegalovirus.

CDR1 is SQVTM, CDR2 ANQGSEA, per germline. CDR3 length: 16 amino acids. The junction had 10 bases not matched to a gene; V was cut back by 6 bases and J by 0 bases. The J gene is TRBJ2-2, the V gene TRBV29-1; 7 bases line up with TRBD1. The sequence was obtained from a woman younger than 45 in good health and CMV-seropositive. Sequencing input: PBMCs. CDR3 nucleotides: TGCAGCGTATCCGAGATAGGGACAGCGAACACCGGGGAGCTGTTTTTT. Residues: CSVSEIGTANTGELFF.